This TCR beta chain appears in the sequencing data of a study of T cell responses to AZD1222 COVID-19 vaccine. Study outcomes and limitations: Donors were mostly white British, more females; clonal diversity possibly underestimated.

The CDR3 runs to 13 residues. Trimming stripped 9 bases from V and 7 bases from J, with 18 bases between. CDR1 is MDHEN and CDR2 is SYDVKM in the germline V gene. Some clones are missing from TCRdb's copy, which holds only in-frame ones; the method was immunoSEQ multiplex PCR. The sample has roughly 150,000 clones, over 90% seen once. On this clone itself: Its target is not known.

J is TRBJ1-2 and V is TRBV28; D unresolved. The sequence was collected from an adult who received the AZD1222 COVID-19 vaccine. The specimen comprised peripheral blood, sampled 28 days after the second AZD1222 dose. CDR3 sequence: CASRNRGSGGYTF. The CDR3 DNA reads TGTGCCAGTAGGAACAGAGGGTCGGGTGGCTACACCTTC.